This TCR beta chain was sequenced in a study of Ad26.COV2.S vaccination and SARS-CoV-2 variants. Treatment given: about 20 received Ad26.COV2.S at low or high dose, single or two shots; about 5 received placebo; per-sample allocation not given. Day 63 following the first vaccine or placebo injection was when the samples were taken. Based in Boston, the donor was an adult of 18-55 years. Expressing Wuhan-strain SARS-CoV-2 spike, an Ad26 vector served as the vaccine. In this sample, this clone turned up once. Libraries were prepared by immunoSEQ multiplex PCR; TCRdb keeps only in-frame clonotypes and omits some of them. The table lists more than 350,000 clones, 80% to 95% of them singletons. The trim removed 2 bases at V and 4 bases at J, leaving 3 bases unmatched. CDR1 and CDR2 (germline): SGHNT, YYREEE (reference sequence). This CDR3 spans 15 amino acids.

The clonotype originates from a person between 18 and 65 years old who received the Ad26.COV2.S COVID-19 vaccine or a placebo. Sequenced here: peripheral blood, sampled in a trial of Ad26.COV2.S vaccine versus placebo. The chain links TRBV5-4 to TRBJ2-2, with TRBD2 matching over 9 bases. The CDR3 DNA is TGTGCCAGCAGCTTTGGCGGGAGGGCCACCGGGGAGCTGTTTTTT. Protein product: CASSFGGRATGELFF. Full variable domain (outside the CDR3, taken from reference TRBV5-4 and TRBJ2-2): ETGVTQSPTHLIKTRGQQVTLRCSSQSGHNTVSWYQQALGQGPQFIFQYYREEENGRGNFPPRFSGLQFPNYSSELNVNALELDDSALYLCASSFGGRATGELFFGEGSRLTVL.